What follows are 29 T cell receptor beta chains derived from one specimen sequenced in a study of PD-1 blockade in classical Hodgkin lymphoma. Libraries were prepared by immunoSEQ multiplex PCR; TCRdb keeps only in-frame clonotypes and omits some of them. The table includes roughly 18,000 clones, 70% detected once. Time point of the sample: cycle 4 day 1 (C4D1), after 6 weeks of nivolumab. Exposure to brentuximab vedotin varied, and each patient had relapsed following autologous stem cell transplantation. Thawed PBMCs were the source of CD4+ T cells, purified by magnetic negative selection. Sequenced material: CD4+ T cells from blood, taken before the fourth cycle of nivolumab. Source of these receptors: a human donor with classical Hodgkin lymphoma.

The chain couples TRBV4-1 to TRBJ1-5; D may be TRBD1 (6 bases). V was trimmed by 1 base and J by 4 bases, leaving 14 bases between them. The CDR3 consists of 16 residues. The germline V gene has CDR1 MGHRA and CDR2 YSYEKL. CDR3 bases: TGCGCCAGCAGCCAAGCGGGCAGGGGAAGTAATCAGCCCCAGCATTTT. Protein: CASSQAGRGSNQPQHF.

V is TRBV28 and J is TRBJ1-6; D remains ambiguous. This CDR3 contains 14 residues. The ends were cut back, 4 bases at V and 4 bases at J, with 8 bases in the middle. CDR1 and CDR2 (germline): MDHEN, SYDVKM. CDR3 nucleotides: TGTGCCAGCAGTTCTCCAACATATAATTCACCCCTCCACTTT. Protein sequence: CASSSPTYNSPLHF. Variable domain in full (rest from reference TRBV28 and TRBJ1-6): DVKVTQSSRYLVKRTGEKVFLECVQDMDHENMFWYRQDPGLGLRLIYFSYDVKMKEKGDIPEGYSVSREKKERFSLILESASTNQTSMYLCASSSPTYNSPLHFGNGTRLTVT.

The CDR3 spells CASGGQGVNTEAFF. CDR3 nucleotide sequence: TGTGCCAGCGGGGGACAGGGCGTGAACACTGAAGCTTTCTTT. This chain connects TRBV2 to TRBJ1-1; 9 nucleotides align to TRBD1. CDR3 size: 14 residues. CDR1 is SNHLY, CDR2 FYNNEI, per germline. The V and J ends lost 8 bases and 0 bases, in that order; junction bases with no gene match: 4.

V gene TRBV18 combines with J gene TRBJ2-2, with a possible D match to TRBD2 (5 bases). Trimming pared 0 bases from V and 5 bases from J, leaving 7 bases between. The CDR3 totals 14 residues. The germline CDR1 and CDR2 sequences are KGHSH and LQKENI. The CDR3 loop is CASSPPAGTGELFF. The CDR3 nucleotides read TGTGCCAGCTCACCACCGGCGGGTACCGGGGAGCTGTTTTTT.

This chain links TRBV6-6 with TRBJ1-3; TRBD1 matches at 7 bases. Trimming took 6 bases from V and 0 from J; bases not matched to a gene: 5. The CDR3 has 15 amino acids. Germline CDR1 MNHNY, CDR2 SVGAGI (reference sequence). The CDR3 protein is CASRLGQNSGNTIYF. CDR3 sequence (DNA): TGTGCCAGCAGACTGGGACAGAACTCTGGAAACACCATATATTTT.

CDR3 amino acids: CASSLAWTPISYEQYF. Written as DNA, the CDR3 is TGTGCCAGCAGTTTAGCGTGGACGCCGATCTCCTACGAGCAGTACTTC. The chain couples TRBV27 to TRBJ2-7; D remains ambiguous. CDR3 length: 16 amino acids. The germline V gene encodes CDR1 MNHEY and CDR2 SMNVEV (reference sequence). Trimming removed 2 bases at V and 0 bases at J, with 14 bases between.

This clone is medium-sized (0.01 to 0.1%) within its sample. The V call is TRBV10-3, the J call TRBJ1-1; D not resolved. Germline CDR1 ENHRY, CDR2 SYGVKD. The CDR3 totals 13 residues. V dropped 10 bases and J dropped 0 bases, with 12 bases sitting between them. The CDR3 region has the DNA TGTGCCACCACGGGCCACCTGAACACTGAAGCTTTCTTT. Protein product: CATTGHLNTEAFF.

V is TRBV7-2 and J is TRBJ1-5; 9 nucleotides match TRBD1. Germline values: CDR1 SGHTA, CDR2 FQGNSA. The ends lost 1 base at V and 4 bases at J; junction bases unmatched: 2. The CDR3 contains 15 residues. The CDR3: CASSLVGTGNQPQHF. The DNA of the CDR3 is TGTGCCAGCAGCTTAGTTGGGACAGGGAATCAGCCCCAGCATTTT.

The chain joins TRBV6-5 to TRBJ2-7; D is tentatively TRBD1 or TRBD2 (5 bases each). The CDR3 length is 16 residues. Trimming removed 0 bases from V and 0 bases from J, with 12 bases in between. Germline V CDR1 and CDR2: MNHEY, SVGAGI. DNA of the CDR3: TGTGCCAGCAGTTACTCCGGGACCCAGAGCTCCTACGAGCAGTACTTC. Encoded protein: CASSYSGTQSSYEQYF.

The chain's CDR3 is CASSYVSPVNEQFF. In DNA form, the CDR3 reads TGTGCCAGCAGTTACGTTTCCCCCGTCAATGAGCAGTTCTTC. The J gene is TRBJ2-1, the V gene TRBV6-5; D is unclear. Per the germline V gene, CDR1 is MNHEY and CDR2 is SVGAGI. This CDR3 contains 14 residues. Trimming stripped 2 bases from V and 6 bases from J, with 11 bases between.

The genes are TRBV7-2 and TRBJ2-1, with D uncertain. V dropped 3 bases and J dropped 9 bases, with 12 bases sitting between them. This CDR3 comprises 13 residues. Germline V gives CDR1 SGHTA, CDR2 FQGNSA. CDR3 sequence: CASSFSSLGEQFF. The CDR3 DNA sequence: TGTGCCAGCAGCTTCTCTTCGTTGGGTGAGCAGTTCTTC.

This clone turned up a few times. This chain connects TRBV19 to TRBJ1-1; D is perhaps TRBD1 (5 bases). V shed 2 bases and J shed 1 base, with 5 bases lying between them. CDR3 length: 13 amino acids. CDR1 and CDR2 (germline): LNHDA, SQIVND (reference sequence). The DNA for the CDR3 is TGTGCCAGTAGTATAACAGGGAACACTGAAGCTTTCTTT. This gives the protein CASSITGNTEAFF. Variable domain in full (rest from reference TRBV19 and TRBJ1-1): DGGITQSPKYLFRKEGQNVTLSCEQNLNHDAMYWYRQDPGQGLRLIYYSQIVNDFQKGDIAEGYSVSREKKESFPLTVTSAQKNPTAFYLCASSITGNTEAFFGQGTRLTVV.

The CDR3 nucleotides read TGCAGCGTTGACGGGACAGGGAGAACTGAAGCTTTCTTT. Its translation is CSVDGTGRTEAFF. This chain connects TRBV29-1 to TRBJ1-1; TRBD1 matches 9 bases. V trimming: 3 bases; J trimming: 5 bases; junction bases outside the gene matches: 4. In germline, CDR1 is SQVTM, CDR2 ANQGSEA. The CDR3 is 13 amino acids.

The V gene is TRBV10-3, the J gene TRBJ2-7; tentative D call: TRBD1 (5 bases). This CDR3 has 12 amino acids. Germline V gives CDR1 ENHRY, CDR2 SYGVKD. Trimming shortened V by 3 bases and J by 7 bases, and 10 bases separated the two germline ends. CDR3 bases: TGTGCCATCAGTGACTCCCAGGGTGAGCAGTACTTC. This sequence encodes CAISDSQGEQYF.

The table lists this clone with a few counts. V and J are TRBV5-4 and TRBJ1-6; D gene ambiguous. The germline CDR1 and CDR2 sequences are SGHNT and YYREEE (reference sequence). CDR3 length: 14 residues. The V end was cut by 6 bases, the J end by 0 bases, with 7 bases between. CDR3 in amino acids: CASMESSYNSPLHF. The DNA of the CDR3 is TGTGCCAGCATGGAGAGCTCCTATAATTCACCCCTCCACTTT.

A single count supports this clone. The chain is built from TRBV2 and TRBJ1-2; D uncertain. There are 15 residues in the CDR3. The V and J ends lost 4 bases and 0 bases respectively, with 12 bases between them. Germline lookup yields CDR1 SNHLY and CDR2 FYNNEI. CDR3 sequence reads: CASSVERTPNYGYTF. The DNA for the CDR3 is TGTGCCAGCAGTGTGGAGAGAACCCCTAACTATGGCTACACCTTC.

This clone was recorded only once. The rearrangement joins TRBV5-1 to TRBJ2-5, with 9 bases matching TRBD1. Germline CDR1 is SGHRS and CDR2 is YFSETQ. The CDR3 extends over 14 amino acids. V was pared by 3 bases and J by 5 bases, with 5 bases of the junction left unmatched. The chain's CDR3 is CASSWGQGGETQYF. In DNA form, the CDR3 reads TGCGCCAGCAGCTGGGGACAGGGAGGGGAGACCCAGTACTTC.

This rearrangement joins TRBV4-3 to TRBJ2-2; 9 positions match TRBD1. CDR1 is LGHNA and CDR2 is YSLEER in the germline V gene. V trimming: 3 bases; J trimming: 5 bases; junction bases outside the gene matches: 4. The CDR3 runs 15 residues. CDR3 region: CASSQDRGGTGELFF. CDR3 DNA: TGCGCCAGCAGCCAGGACAGGGGTGGGACCGGGGAGCTGTTTTTT.

The chain couples TRBV10-3 to TRBJ2-2; weak D call: TRBD2 (5 bases). From germline, CDR1 is ENHRY and CDR2 SYGVKD. The CDR3 has 13 residues. V lost 2 bases, J lost 7 bases, and 8 bases lay in between. For the CDR3, the DNA is TGTGCCATCAGTGAGGGCCGGGGCGGGGAGCTGTTTTTT. Protein: CAISEGRGGELFF.

This sequence joins TRBV11-2 and TRBJ1-1; D unresolved. CDR1 is SGHAT and CDR2 is FQNNGV in the germline V gene. CDR3 size: 14 residues. V was pared by 3 bases and J by 1 base, with 9 bases between. The CDR3 protein is CASSFTTQNTEAFF. In DNA form, the CDR3 reads TGTGCCAGCAGCTTCACGACACAGAACACTGAAGCTTTCTTT.

The CDR3 DNA sequence: TGTGCCAGCCTCATTGGGCAGATCACAGATACGCAGTATTTT. This translates into CASLIGQITDTQYF. V usage is TRBV7-2 and J usage is TRBJ2-3; no clear D. Germline V CDR1 and CDR2: SGHTA, FQGNSA. Trimming removed 8 bases from V and 2 bases from J, with 14 bases in between. The CDR3 spans 14 residues.

This clone was counted between two and nine times. This chain links TRBV6-5 with TRBJ1-5; D gene ambiguous. The CDR3 is 12 amino acids. With 4 bases removed from V and 6 bases from J, the gap between germline ends came to 7 bases. The V gene's germline CDR1 is MNHEY and CDR2 SVGAGI. CDR3 DNA: TGTGCCAGCAGTTTTTGGGGTCAGCCCCAGCATTTT. Protein: CASSFWGQPQHF.

The chain couples TRBV21-1 to TRBJ1-1; the D segment call TRBD1 is taken from the table without a DNA check. TRBV21-1 is a known pseudogene. The CDR3 runs to 15 residues. CDR3 coding DNA: TGTGCCAGCAGCATACAGACAGGGAGAGGGACTGAAGCTTTCTTT. It is translated as CASSIQTGRGTEAFF.

The chain couples TRBV19 to TRBJ2-4, with 8 bases aligning to TRBD1. Germline CDR1 LNHDA, CDR2 SQIVND (reference sequence). V shed 7 bases and J 0 bases; nucleotides not matched to a gene: 5. There are 15 residues in the CDR3. DNA of the CDR3: TGTGCCAGTAACCCAGGGGGCGAAGCCAAAAACATTCAGTACTTC. Translated: CASNPGGEAKNIQYF.

The chain employs TRBV2 and TRBJ1-1, with 12 positions matching TRBD1. This CDR3 is 18 amino acids long. CDR1 and CDR2 (germline): SNHLY, FYNNEI. V lost 6 bases and J lost 3; bases outside the gene matches: 14. In DNA form, the CDR3 reads TGTGCCAGCAGACCGGGACAGGGGGCTTTCCGGTGGGACACTGAAGCTTTCTTT. This encodes CASRPGQGAFRWDTEAFF.

CDR3 nucleotide sequence: TGTGCCAGCAGGACACCGTACAATGAGCAGTTCTTC. Translation: CASRTPYNEQFF. This chain links TRBV6-5 with TRBJ2-1; no clear D gene. The CDR3 contains 12 residues. Per germline, CDR1 MNHEY and CDR2 SVGAGI. Between the trimmed V and J ends, which lost 6 bases and 4 bases, there was a span of 7 bases.

The V and J genes are TRBV7-2 and TRBJ1-2; TRBD1 might be the D (6 bases). The CDR3 totals 18 residues. V lost 5 bases, J lost 3 bases, and 25 bases lay in between. The germline gives CDR1 SGHTA, CDR2 FQGNSA. In nucleotides, the CDR3 is TGTGCCAGCAGCCCGATTAGGGCCCTTACAACAGGGCACTATGGCTACACCTTC. Protein product: CASSPIRALTTGHYGYTF.

The chain is built from TRBV4-1 and TRBJ1-1; TRBD1 aligns across 8 bases. Per germline, CDR1 MGHRA and CDR2 YSYEKL. The J segment lost 1 base and the V segment lost 9 bases, leaving 10 bases of the junction unmatched. This CDR3 region has 15 residues. The CDR3 DNA sequence: TGCGCCAGTCTTAACATAGGACAGGGGAACACTGAAGCTTTCTTT. This translates into CASLNIGQGNTEAFF.

The J gene is TRBJ1-2, the V gene TRBV5-1; D is ambiguous. The CDR3 consists of 14 residues. Germline-derived CDR1 and CDR2 are SGHRS and YFSETQ. V lost 0 bases, J lost 5 bases, and 11 bases lay in between. The CDR3 is CASSLESNAYGYTF. The CDR3 coding sequence is TGCGCCAGCAGCTTGGAATCAAATGCTTATGGCTACACCTTC.